The present T cell receptor (beta chain) was sequenced within a study of lymphopenia after photon versus proton radiotherapy. Germline V gene data show CDR1 as MDHEN and CDR2 as SYDVKM. The V end was cut by 5 bases, the J end by 8 bases, with 15 bases between. The CDR3 has 14 amino acids. The data were produced by immunoSEQ multiplex PCR, yet TCRdb's version contains in-frame clones alone and is incomplete. The data show some 25,000 clones, 82% seen once. A remark on this clone: Its specificity is not known.

Study observations and caveats: Survival link was tested only in deceased patients; proton benefit remains a possibility. After lymphocyte nadir, photon-treated repertoires showed oligoclonal expansion, especially CD8+ Temra. In patients who died, overall survival fell as post-nadir TCR diversity dropped more.

The sequence was collected from a woman in her seventies with pancreatic cancer. The starting material was peripheral blood, obtained from a patient treated with proton-based radiotherapy. This chain joins TRBV28 and TRBJ1-4; D might be TRBD1 (6 bases). CDR3 nucleotides: TGTGCCAGCAGTCCACCGCTAAGGGGGGAAAAACTGTTTTTT. Encoded protein: CASSPPLRGEKLFF.